This TCR beta chain came from a study of OX40 agonist ivuxolimab in advanced cancers. Overall study: Patients were roughly 81% male with ages about 20 to 79, mean about 60. Study-wide points: Low normalized T-cell clonal expansion also characterized some of the nonresponders. Clonal expansion from baseline to week 6 occurred in both CD4+ and CD8+ T cells.

Here immunoSEQ multiplex PCR was the method, and the copy in TCRdb shows in-frame clones only, minus some. The sample carries 85,000 to 130,000 clones, 90% recorded once. Only a few counts were recorded for this clone. Antigen specificity is unknown. The origin of this receptor is an adult with an advanced solid tumor such as melanoma, head and neck, liver or kidney cancer. Here the sequenced sample was CD4+ or CD8+ T cells sorted from blood, taken in a trial of the OX40 agonist ivuxolimab.

The CDR3 loop is CASSRPGGVQNTEAFF. CDR3 coding DNA: TGTGCCAGCAGCCGCCCCGGCGGGGTTCAGAACACTGAAGCTTTCTTT. This chain joins TRBV5-4 and TRBJ1-1; D is undetermined. The CDR3 length is 16 residues. CDR1 SGHNT and CDR2 YYREEE come from the germline V gene (reference sequence). The V end was cut by 4 bases, the J end by 1 base, with 17 bases between.